This paragraph covers one T cell receptor beta chain sequence. What it recognizes is unknown. UMI labels and 5' RACE were used to prepare the TRB cDNA libraries. Reanalyzing the 5' RACE reads, TCRdb keeps one entry per CDR3 protein, without DNA. Its table lists 130,000 to 150,000 distinct CDR3 sequences. The entry originates in a study of CXCR3-negative and CXCR3-positive naive CD8 T cells. Findings and caveats of the study: More hydrophobic TRB CDR3s were found in CXCR3-positive naive cells than in CXCR3-negative naive cells. Much lower diversity was found in memory CD8+ cells, while both naive subsets had comparably high diversity.

The CDR3 has 14 residues. Per the germline V gene, CDR1 is SGHTA and CDR2 is FQGNSA. CD45RO-CCR7+CD27+CD95- defined naive CD8+ T cells. Sequencing was done on a sample of naive CXCR3+ CD8+ T cells from blood. The subset: CD45RO-CCR7+CD27+CD95- naive CD8+ T cells expressing CXCR3 (TNR3+). The clonotype originates from a human donor in good health. Some clones in this sample may be carry-over from other donors' samples. The chain is built from TRBV7-2 and TRBJ2-1. The CDR3 sequence is CASSLSSGHNEQFF.